This TCR beta chain emerged from a study of regulatory T cells in long-lasting Graves disease. Overall study context: Patients newly diagnosed with Graves' had been on antithyroid drugs for under 3 months. Broader study findings: The number of shared public clonotypes was higher in persistent patients (around 2,700) than new patients (966). Among samples with persistent disease, TRBV28, TRBJ1-2 and TRBJ2-5 were favored.

In this sample, this clonotype turned up many times. The antigen remains unidentified. Time point given: newly diagnosed GD, antithyroid drugs for less than 3 months. Extracted RNA from PBMCs served as the source of the TCR library. The length of the CDR3 is 13 residues. From germline, CDR1 is SQVTM and CDR2 ANQGSEA. TCR beta libraries were built with iRepertoire HTBI primers and Arm-PCR of CDR3 regions. TCRdb independently ran MiXCR on the multiplex PCR reads; one entry per CDR3 protein. The table lists about 540,000 distinct CDR3 sequences, roughly 12% of them singletons. The data were also submitted as part of a second study, on T cells in Graves' hyperthyroidism and ophthalmopathy. That work states: HTBI primers were the set used in a first-round RT-PCR of the TCR CDR3.

The chain combines TRBV29-1 with TRBJ2-1; 14 positions agree with TRBD2. The receptor's source is a man between 25 and 39 years old with Graves disease. This sample comprised peripheral blood mononuclear cells (PBMCs), obtained at new diagnosis, from a patient treated with antithyroid drugs. DNA of the CDR3: TGCAGGCTGACTAGCGGGAGGGACAATGAGCAGTTCTTC. It encodes CRLTSGRDNEQFF.